The 31 T cell receptor beta chains given below trace back to one sample, sequenced in a study of tumor-infiltrating lymphocytes in primary liver carcinoma. The source of the blood RNA was unsorted whole blood, and germline DNA was extracted as well. A constant-region primer primed TCR beta cDNA synthesis from 500 ng of total RNA. Slightly modified ARM-PCR with three nested multiplex PCR rounds yielded TCR beta libraries. A C-beta reverse primer and TRBV1-TRBV30 forward primers served in each of the first two PCR rounds, at roughly 10 cycles apiece. TCRdb re-analysed the multiplex PCR reads in MiXCR, keeping a single row per CDR3 protein. The table lists 180,000 or so distinct CDR3 sequences, less than 65% of them singletons. What was sequenced was peripheral blood. These receptors originate from a man aged 35 to 55 with primary liver carcinoma and hepatitis B virus infection.

This clonotype appeared a few times. The chain links TRBV10-3 to TRBJ2-2; 11 nucleotides line up with TRBD1. CDR3 length: 14 residues. Trimming removed 6 bases from V and 6 bases from J; junction bases left unmatched: 3. Germline lookup yields CDR1 ENHRY and CDR2 SYGVKD. The CDR3 loop is CAIRGTGGAGELFF. CDR3 DNA: TGTGCCATCAGAGGGACAGGGGGAGCCGGGGAGCTGTTTTTT.

This clonotype appeared once. This sequence joins TRBV12-3 or TRBV12-4 and TRBJ1-5; 8 bases fit TRBD1. The CDR3 covers 15 residues. The ends lost 5 bases at V and 2 bases at J; junction bases unmatched: 5. This CDR3 is CASSPLQGGNQPQHF. The CDR3 DNA is TGTGCCAGCAGTCCTCTACAGGGGGGCAATCAGCCCCAGCATTTT.

The sample holds one count of this clonotype. A read error is possible here, since a much larger clone lies one base away. The J gene is TRBJ2-5, the V gene TRBV29-1, with a weak D call TRBD1 (5 bases). Per germline, CDR1 SQVTM and CDR2 ANQGSEA. V lost 1 base and J 7 bases, leaving 10 bases between the germline ends. The CDR3 is 12 residues long. The CDR3 DNA is TGCAGCGTTGAAGCAGGGCACGGGACCCAGTACTTC. Protein: CSVEAGHGTQYF.

This clonotype was seen just once. A much more abundant neighbour one base away suggests this may be a read error. CDR3 DNA: TGTACCAGCAGCTTACCCGGCACAGATACGCAGTATTTT. Its translation is CTSSLPGTDTQYF. The genes are TRBV11-2 and TRBJ2-3; no reliable D call. The CDR3 sequence is 13 residues long. CDR1 is SGHAT and CDR2 is FQNNGV in the germline V gene.

This rearrangement joins TRBV6-6 to TRBJ1-1; D unclear. The germline V and J ends were trimmed by 6 bases and 3 bases, with 8 bases remaining between them. Germline assignment: CDR1 MNHNY and CDR2 SVGAGI (reference sequence). The CDR3 covers 12 residues. This CDR3 reads CASRQSDTEAFF. Here the CDR3 DNA reads TGTGCCAGCAGACAGTCGGACACTGAAGCTTTCTTT.

The chain carries TRBV10-3 and TRBJ2-3; maybe TRBD1 (6 bases). CDR1 and CDR2 (germline): ENHRY, SYGVKD. V lost 10 bases and J lost 1, with 12 bases in between. The CDR3 is made up of 13 amino acids. CDR3 DNA sequence: TGTGCCACCGAGAGACAGGGCACAGATACGCAGTATTTT. It is translated as CATERQGTDTQYF.

This rearrangement joins TRBV6-6 to TRBJ2-5; no reliable D call. The CDR3 runs 14 residues. V lost 0 bases and J 0 bases, leaving 5 bases between the germline ends. Germline-derived CDR1 and CDR2 are MNHNY and SVGAGI (reference sequence). The CDR3 spells CASSYSRYQETQYF. The CDR3 DNA reads TGTGCCAGCAGTTACTCCCGGTACCAAGAGACCCAGTACTTC.

This clonotype was found once. This chain uses TRBV19 with TRBJ1-5, with D uncertain. The germline V and J ends were trimmed by 6 bases and 6 bases, with 12 bases remaining between them. The CDR3 spans 13 residues. In germline, CDR1 is LNHDA, CDR2 SQIVND (reference sequence). The CDR3 nucleotides are TGTGCCAGTAGGCGAGAGGTTTTTCAGCCCCAGCATTTT. This codes for CASRREVFQPQHF.

This clonotype was detected a few times. The gene calls are TRBV6-6 and TRBJ2-1; D not resolved. The CDR3 consists of 13 residues. Trimming removed 2 bases at V and 8 bases at J, with 10 bases between. CDR1 MNHNY and CDR2 SVGAGI come from the germline V gene (reference sequence). The CDR3 DNA reads TGTGCCAGCAGTTACCTCCGCGACGATGAGCAGTTCTTC. Amino acids: CASSYLRDDEQFF.

The rearrangement uses TRBV12-3 or TRBV12-4 and TRBJ2-5; 9 bases fit TRBD2. V shed 4 bases, J shed 1 base, and the junction held 7 bases outside the gene matches. The CDR3 is made up of 16 amino acids. The CDR3 sequence is CASSSTLAGSQETQYF. The DNA of the CDR3 is TGTGCCAGCAGTTCAACTCTAGCGGGATCCCAAGAGACCCAGTACTTC.

This clonotype was seen only a few times. This chain uses TRBV6-1 with TRBJ2-1, with 7 bases lining up with TRBD2. CDR1 MNHNS and CDR2 SASEGT come from the germline V gene. The J segment lost 3 bases and the V segment lost 8 bases, leaving 10 bases of the junction unmatched. The CDR3 spans 15 residues. The CDR3 bases are TGTGCCAGCTTGGGAGGGAGTCGTTTCTACAATGAGCAGTTCTTC. Translating it yields CASLGGSRFYNEQFF.

As for this clonotype: Given a much more abundant clone one base away, this may be a read error. J is TRBJ2-7 and V is TRBV11-2, with D unclear. The ends were cut back, 5 bases at V and 2 bases at J, with 7 bases in the middle. The germline V gene has CDR1 SGHAT and CDR2 FQNNGV. The length of the CDR3 is 12 residues. Here the CDR3 DNA reads TGTGCCAGCAGCGTGTCTCCCTACGAGCAGTACTTC. Its translation: CASSVSPYEQYF.

The CDR3, as DNA: TGTGCCAGCAGTTTAAGTGGGGCCACAGATACGCAGTATTTT. It is translated as CASSLSGATDTQYF. This sequence joins TRBV12-3 or TRBV12-4 and TRBJ2-3, with D tentatively TRBD1 (5 bases). The CDR3 spans 14 residues. V dropped 2 bases and J dropped 2 bases, with 8 bases sitting between them.

This clonotype was seen a handful of times. This rearrangement joins TRBV5-4 to TRBJ2-1; no reliable D call. V lost 0 bases and J 7 bases, leaving 8 bases between the germline ends. The CDR3 extends over 13 amino acids. Germline V gene sequence: CDR1 SGHNT, CDR2 YYREEE (reference sequence). The CDR3 nucleotides read TGTGCCAGCAGCTTGGAAGTGGCTAATGAGCAGTTCTTC. This sequence encodes CASSLEVANEQFF.

CDR3 region: CSARDSAGLRDEQFF. As DNA, the CDR3 is TGCAGTGCTAGAGATTCAGCGGGCCTTAGGGATGAGCAGTTCTTC. The chain is built from TRBV20-1 and TRBJ2-1; TRBD2 is a possible D gene (6 bases). V shed 0 bases and J shed 8 bases, with 17 bases lying between them. From germline, CDR1 is DFQATT and CDR2 SNEGSKA (reference sequence). CDR3 length: 15 amino acids.

Note on this clonotype: The junction shows a germline mismatch at one end, possibly a read error. The CDR3 loop is CASSLGGNSGYTF. CDR3 nucleotides: TGTGCCAGTAGCTTAGGAGGGAATTCTGGCTACACCTTC. The chain recombines TRBV11-2 with TRBJ1-2, with D unclear. The CDR3 sequence is 13 residues long. Germline CDR1 and CDR2: SGHAT and FQNNGV. Full variable domain (rest looked up from reference TRBV11-2 and TRBJ1-2): EAGVAQSPRYKIIEKRQSVAFWCNPISGHATLYWYQQILGQGPKLLIQFQNNGVVDDSQLPKDRFSAERLKGVDSTLKIQPAKLEDSAVYLCASSLGGNSGYTFGSGTRLTVV.

The chain carries TRBV11-1 and TRBJ2-5, with TRBD2 as a possible D gene (5 bases). V was pared by 6 bases and J by 1 base, with 15 bases between. The germline gives CDR1 SGHAT, CDR2 FQDESV (reference sequence). The CDR3 runs 15 residues. CDR3 protein: CASSFGAAVQETQYF. CDR3 DNA sequence: TGTGCCAGCAGTTTTGGAGCAGCGGTCCAAGAGACCCAGTACTTC.

This clonotype was seen a few times. V gene TRBV4-1 combines with J gene TRBJ2-1; D unresolved. With 3 bases removed from V and 1 base from J, the gap between germline ends came to 10 bases. The CDR3 covers 15 residues. Germline assignment: CDR1 MGHRA and CDR2 YSYEKL. The CDR3 bases are TGCGCCAGCAGCCAGGGCGAGGAATCCTACAATGAGCAGTTCTTC. It translates to CASSQGEESYNEQFF.

The V and J genes are TRBV11-2 and TRBJ2-3; D is unresolved. Germline loops: CDR1 SGHAT, CDR2 FQNNGV. V lost 6 bases and J lost 0, with 19 bases in between. The CDR3 runs to 17 residues. The chain's CDR3 is CASRSKGARFSTDTQYF. Written as DNA, the CDR3 is TGTGCCAGCAGATCGAAGGGTGCTAGGTTTAGCACAGATACGCAGTATTTT.

The sample holds one count of this clonotype. A read error may account for a junction end that differs from germline. V is TRBV7-9 and J is TRBJ1-2; no definite D call. The CDR3 is made up of 12 amino acids. CDR1 is SEHNR, CDR2 FQNEAQ, per germline (reference sequence). The CDR3 sequence is CASSPKNYGYTF. The CDR3 DNA reads as TGTGCCAGCAGCCCAAAGAACTACGGCTACACCTTC.

In regard to this clonotype: Without the conserved terminal phenylalanine or tryptophan, this CDR3 likely stems from a read error. The chain links TRBV11-2 to TRBJ2-7; the D call may be TRBD1 or TRBD2 (6 bases each). V dropped 1 base and J dropped 0 bases, with 10 bases sitting between them. Looked up from germline, CDR1 is SGHAT and CDR2 is FQNNGV. CDR3 size: 15 residues. CDR3 region: CASSLGGGLSYEQYY. The CDR3 nucleotides read TGTGCCAGCAGCTTAGGTGGGGGGCTCTCCTACGAGCAGTACTAC.

The rearrangement joins TRBV5-5 to TRBJ2-1; the D call may be TRBD1 or TRBD2 (6 bases each). The CDR3 spans 15 residues. V dropped 3 bases and J dropped 1 base, with 11 bases sitting between them. CDR1 and CDR2 from the germline V gene are SGHKS and YYEKEE (reference sequence). The CDR3 sequence: CASSSWGASYNEQFF. Here the CDR3 DNA reads TGTGCCAGCAGCTCGTGGGGGGCTTCCTACAATGAGCAGTTCTTC. Filled out from reference TRBV5-5 and TRBJ2-1, the complete variable domain reads DAGVTQSPTHLIKTRGQQVTLRCSPISGHKSVSWYQQVLGQGPQFIFQYYEKEERGRGNFPDRFSARQFPNYSSELNVNALLLGDSALYLCASSSWGASYNEQFFGPGTRLTVL.

CDR3 nucleotide sequence: TGTGCCAGCAGTTCCAGGTGCACTAGGCTCAATGAGCAGTTCTTC. It translates to CASSSRCTRLNEQFF. This chain connects TRBV11-2 to TRBJ2-1; a weak D match, TRBD2 (5 bases). This CDR3 has 15 amino acids. Germline loops: CDR1 SGHAT, CDR2 FQNNGV. The V end was cut by 6 bases, the J end by 6 bases, with 18 bases between.

The chain carries TRBV11-1 and TRBJ2-1, with 10 bases matching TRBD2. Trimming cost V 5 bases and J 5 bases; bases outside gene matches: 12. Germline loops: CDR1 SGHAT, CDR2 FQDESV (reference sequence). The CDR3 totals 17 residues. CDR3 sequence reads: CASSMGLARVVDNEQFF. CDR3 DNA sequence: TGTGCCAGCAGCATGGGACTAGCGAGAGTAGTTGACAATGAGCAGTTCTTC.

On this clonotype: This could be a read error, since a much larger clone is one nucleotide away. This chain connects TRBV4-1 to TRBJ1-5, with 8 bases that match TRBD1. V was clipped by 7 bases and J by 3 bases; unmatched bases: 11. The CDR3 covers 16 residues. The germline V gene encodes CDR1 MGHRA and CDR2 YSYEKL. The CDR3 DNA is TGCGCCAGCATCCACAACACGGACAGGGTCAATCAGCCCCAGCATTTT. It codes for CASIHNTDRVNQPQHF.

As to this clonotype: Just one base apart from a much larger clone, this may be a read error. The genes are TRBV11-2 and TRBJ2-7, with D unresolved. V lost 3 bases and J 4 bases, leaving 13 bases between the germline ends. The CDR3 extends over 14 amino acids. Germline V gene data show CDR1 as SGHAT and CDR2 as FQNNGV. The CDR3 DNA is TGTGCCAGCAGCTTGTCGCCAAATAGGTACGAGCAGTACTTC. It specifies CASSLSPNRYEQYF.

This clonotype has a count of ten or more. This sequence joins TRBV12-3 or TRBV12-4 and TRBJ2-6, with a possible D match to TRBD1 (7 bases). V was clipped by 5 bases and J by 5 bases, with 19 bases between them. This CDR3 contains 17 residues. The CDR3 coding sequence is TGTGCCAGCAGTCCGCGGGACAGCCCTCGGAGGGCCAACGTCCTGACTTTC. It codes for CASSPRDSPRRANVLTF.

Regarding this clonotype: Since no conserved phenylalanine or tryptophan closes the CDR3, a read error is the likely cause. The chain combines TRBV12-3 or TRBV12-4 with TRBJ1-6; 11 nucleotides align to TRBD1. This CDR3 comprises 16 residues. CDR3 residues: CASSLGTGGKNSPLHL. Here the CDR3 DNA reads TGCGCTAGCAGTTTAGGGACAGGGGGAAAGAATTCACCCCTCCACTTA.

The chain is built from TRBV5-1 and TRBJ2-1; 8 positions match TRBD2. The CDR3 has 15 residues. Germline CDR1 SGHRS, CDR2 YFSETQ. V was pared by 0 bases and J by 7 bases, with 6 bases of the junction left unmatched. CDR3 sequence (DNA): TGCGCCAGCAGCTTGGGAATAGCGGGAAAAAATGAGCAGTTCTTC. It specifies CASSLGIAGKNEQFF. The full variable domain, its missing parts supplied by reference TRBV5-1 and TRBJ2-1, is KAGVTQTPRYLIKTRGQQVTLSCSPISGHRSVSWYQQTPGQGLQFLFEYFSETQRNKGNFPGRFSGRQFSNSRSEMNVSTLELGDSALYLCASSLGIAGKNEQFFGPGTRLTVL.

The chain is built from TRBV7-9 and TRBJ2-7; D call uncertain. Trimming took 6 bases from V and 1 from J, leaving 19 bases between them. The germline gives CDR1 SEHNR, CDR2 FQNEAQ (reference sequence). The CDR3 totals 16 residues. This CDR3 is CASSWMGTGLSYEQYF. DNA of the CDR3: TGTGCCAGCAGTTGGATGGGCACGGGCCTTTCCTACGAGCAGTACTTC.

To note about this clonotype: A read error is possible here, since a much larger clone lies one base away. The chain uses TRBV6-2 or TRBV6-3 and TRBJ2-1, with 7 bases aligning to TRBD2. The CDR3 loop spans 15 amino acids. Germline loops: CDR1 MNHEY, CDR2 SVGEGT. CDR3 nucleotide sequence: TGTGTCAGCAGCATTGGGGGGGTCGCTGGCAATGAGCAGTTCTTC. Amino acid sequence: CVSSIGGVAGNEQFF.